What follows are 18 T cell receptor beta chains derived from one specimen sequenced in a study of immune characterization of retroperitoneal liposarcoma. TCRdb independently ran MiXCR on the PCR reads; one entry per CDR3 protein. The data contain several thousand distinct CDR3 sequences, 25% to 35% of them singletons. Sequencing was carried out using blood. All receptors derive from a male donor with retroperitoneal liposarcoma.

This clonotype has at least ten counts. V usage is TRBV6-6 and J usage is TRBJ1-1; the D gene is possibly TRBD1 (5 bases). Between the trimmed V and J ends, which lost 5 bases and 1 base, there was a span of 8 bases. The CDR3 length is 13 residues. The germline CDR1 and CDR2 sequences are MNHNY and SVGAGI (reference sequence). Here the CDR3 reads CASSDGQNTEAFF. CDR3 nucleotide sequence: TGTGCCAGCAGTGACGGACAGAACACTGAAGCTTTCTTT.

This chain joins TRBV6-1 and TRBJ1-4; possibly TRBD1 for D (5 bases). Trimming pared 10 bases from V and 6 bases from J, leaving 33 bases between. Germline CDR1 reads MNHNS; CDR2 reads SASEGT. This CDR3 is 19 amino acids long. CDR3: CATRSSHRREGPQDEKLFF. The CDR3, as DNA: TGTGCCACCCGCTCCTCTCACAGGAGGGAGGGCCCCCAGGATGAAAAACTGTTTTTT.

This clonotype was observed a few times. The chain employs TRBV7-6 and TRBJ2-1; TRBD1 is a possible D gene (5 bases). CDR1 and CDR2 from the germline V gene are SGHVS and FNYEAQ. V was clipped by 0 bases and J by 1 base, with 10 bases between them. This CDR3 has 16 residues. The CDR3 sequence: CASSLAHDSSYNEQFF. CDR3 nucleotides: TGTGCCAGCAGCTTAGCGCATGACAGTTCCTACAATGAGCAGTTCTTC.

The gene calls are TRBV10-2 and TRBJ2-1, with D perhaps matching TRBD2 (6 bases). Trimming shortened V by 6 bases and J by 0 bases, and 39 bases separated the two germline ends. The CDR3 is 24 amino acids. The germline CDR1 and CDR2 sequences are WSHSY and SAAADI. DNA of the CDR3: TGCGCCAGCAGAAAAGGCTTGGGATTGGGACTCGATGGGGTGTCTGGGAGCTCCTACAATGAGCAGTTCTTC. It yields the protein CASRKGLGLGLDGVSGSSYNEQFF.

This clonotype is medium-sized (0.01 to 0.1%) by share. V and J are TRBV6-2 or TRBV6-3 and TRBJ2-3; 7 positions match TRBD1. Germline assignment: CDR1 MNHEY and CDR2 SVGEGT. The CDR3 consists of 15 residues. The V segment lost 2 bases and the J segment 6 bases; nucleotides outside the gene matches: 8. Written as DNA, the CDR3 is TGTGCCAGCAGTTACGAGGGGGCGAGAGGGGATACGCAGTATTTT. Protein product: CASSYEGARGDTQYF.

V gene TRBV7-2 combines with J gene TRBJ1-2; 7 nucleotides line up with TRBD1. CDR1 is SGHTA and CDR2 is FQGNSA in the germline V gene. Unmatched junction bases numbered 15, after V lost 11 bases and J lost 6 bases. CDR3 length equals 14 residues. The CDR3 DNA reads as TGTGCCGTTCAGAGGGGGCAGTTTGAAGATGGCTACACCTTC. It yields the protein CAVQRGQFEDGYTF.

The table lists this clonotype with a few counts. The chain is built from TRBV6-5 and TRBJ2-1; 8 bases fit TRBD2. The end of the DNA fits TRBJ2-7 better, so the J call may be wrong. The CDR3 extends over 14 amino acids. Germline assignment: CDR1 MNHEY and CDR2 SVGAGI. The CDR3 nucleotides are TGTGCCAGCAGTTATATCGGGAGGGCCTACGAGCAGTACTTC. Translation: CASSYIGRAYEQYF.

This clonotype is labeled as medium-sized. The chain has TRBV6-1 and TRBJ1-1; TRBD1 might be the D (6 bases). The length of the CDR3 is 16 residues. Trimming took 5 bases from V and 2 from J, leaving 18 bases between them. CDR1 is MNHNS, CDR2 SASEGT, per germline. The CDR3: CASSSGSRGANTEAFF. The CDR3 coding sequence is TGTGCCAGCAGTTCCGGTTCTAGGGGGGCTAACACTGAAGCTTTCTTT.

This clonotype was detected a few times. A much larger clone is a single base away; this may be a read error. The J gene is TRBJ2-1, the V gene TRBV6-1; tentatively, D is TRBD1 (6 bases). Trimming removed 4 bases from V and 10 bases from J, with 20 bases in between. The CDR3 spans 15 residues. Germline values: CDR1 MNHNS, CDR2 SASEGT. This CDR3 is CASSGSGTHSYEQFF. The DNA for the CDR3 is TGTGCCAGCAGTGGCTCGGGGACACACTCCTACGAGCAGTTCTTC.

The V and J genes are TRBV6-1 and TRBJ1-2; D is undetermined. Germline lookup yields CDR1 MNHNS and CDR2 SASEGT. CDR3 length: 12 residues. V was cut by 6 bases and J by 3 bases, with 8 bases left in between. The CDR3 reads CASRGPDYGYTF. The CDR3 nucleotides are TGTGCCAGCAGGGGCCCAGACTATGGCTACACCTTC.

This clonotype has a handful of counts. The CDR3: CASSSLVVAGTYEQYF. Here the CDR3 DNA reads TGTGCCAGCAGTTCTCTGGTAGTGGCGGGAACCTACGAGCAGTACTTC. The V gene is TRBV6-1, the J gene TRBJ2-7; tentatively, D is TRBD2 (6 bases). This CDR3 has 16 residues. The V gene lost 5 bases and the J gene lost 2 bases, with 19 bases spanning the gap. Germline assignment: CDR1 MNHNS and CDR2 SASEGT.

The V call is TRBV27, the J call TRBJ2-1, with D tentatively TRBD1 (6 bases). The J call may be incorrect, as the DNA end agrees better with TRBJ2-7. CDR3 size: 15 residues. Germline CDR1 is MNHEY and CDR2 is SMNVEV (reference sequence). The CDR3 region is CASMVSRGGLNEQYF. The CDR3 DNA reads as TGTGCCAGCATGGTCTCCAGGGGTGGTCTCAATGAGCAGTACTTC.

V gene TRBV12-3 or TRBV12-4 combines with J gene TRBJ2-1; no reliable D call. With 6 bases removed from V and 9 bases from J, the gap between germline ends came to 9 bases. CDR3 length: 11 residues. CDR3 loop: CASSYRGEQFF. CDR3 DNA sequence: TGTGCCAGCAGCTACAGAGGTGAGCAGTTCTTC.

This clonotype showed up just a few times. The chain carries TRBV6-1 and TRBJ2-1; D perhaps matches TRBD1 (6 bases). Trimming removed 5 bases from V and 10 bases from J, with 18 bases in between. Per the germline V gene, CDR1 is MNHNS and CDR2 is SASEGT. This CDR3 spans 14 amino acids. The CDR3 coding sequence is TGTGCCAGCAGTTCCACAGGGCCCTCCTACGAGCAGTTCTTC. Protein product: CASSSTGPSYEQFF.

The V call is TRBV6-1, the J call TRBJ2-1; D is perhaps TRBD1 or TRBD2 (5 bases each). V lost 2 bases to trimming and J lost 13 bases, with 18 bases between them. From germline, CDR1 is MNHNS and CDR2 SASEGT. The CDR3 has 14 residues. The CDR3 sequence: CASSELGRGETQFF. CDR3 bases: TGTGCCAGCAGTGAATTGGGTAGAGGGGAGACCCAGTTCTTC.

The chain is built from TRBV25-1 and TRBJ2-1; D could derive from TRBD1 or TRBD2 (6 bases each). The CDR3 has 16 residues. Trimming shortened V by 1 base and J by 6 bases, and 16 bases separated the two germline ends. CDR1 MGHDK and CDR2 SYGVNS come from the germline V gene. This chain's CDR3 is CASSEFLGGNSNEQFF. The CDR3 coding sequence is TGTGCCAGCAGTGAATTCCTCGGGGGCAATAGCAATGAGCAGTTCTTC.

In this sample, this clonotype turned up many times. The V gene is TRBV6-1, the J gene TRBJ1-5, with TRBD1 identical over 7 bases. The CDR3 is made up of 15 amino acids. Germline CDR1 reads MNHNS; CDR2 reads SASEGT. V shed 6 bases, J shed 0 bases, and the junction held 5 bases outside the gene matches. CDR3 protein: CASRIGGNSNQPQHF. The CDR3 bases are TGTGCCAGCAGGATAGGGGGCAATAGCAATCAGCCCCAGCATTTT.

This clonotype was detected only a few times. This chain links TRBV4-2 with TRBJ2-2, with 11 bases aligning to TRBD2. CDR3 size: 16 residues. Germline loops: CDR1 LGHNA, CDR2 YNFKEQ. V lost 3 bases, J lost 1 base, and 1 base stayed unmatched. The CDR3, as DNA: TGTGCCAGCAGCCAGGGGACTAGCGGGAACACCGGGGAGCTGTTTTTT. It specifies CASSQGTSGNTGELFF.